Listed here are 14 T cell receptor beta chains from one sample, sequenced in a study of STAT5B mutations in CD4+ large granular lymphocyte leukemia. Sequencing was performed with immunoSEQ multiplex PCR; in TCRdb, only in-frame clones are kept and a portion is missing. The sample has more than 40,000 clones, approximately 84% seen once. Sequencing used CD4+ T cells from blood buffy coats. These receptors came from a human donor in good health.

The chain joins TRBV5-6 to TRBJ1-1, with a tentative D call TRBD1 (5 bases). V shed 4 bases and J shed 3 bases, with 22 bases lying between them. The CDR3 is 17 residues long. CDR1 and CDR2 (germline): SGHDT, YYEEEE. This CDR3 is CASSNSDRAEGDTEAFF. CDR3 sequence (DNA): TGTGCCAGCAGCAACTCGGACCGCGCGGAAGGGGACACTGAAGCTTTCTTT.

The J gene is TRBJ1-3, the V gene TRBV7-2, with a weak D call TRBD1 (5 bases). Trimming cost V 6 bases and J 4 bases, with 16 bases left between them. The CDR3 runs 15 residues. The V gene's germline CDR1 is SGHTA and CDR2 FQGNSA. CDR3 nucleotides: TGTGCCAGCAGTTACGGCCCGGGGGAGGGAAACACCATATATTTT. Protein product: CASSYGPGEGNTIYF.

This sequence joins TRBV12-5 and TRBJ1-5, with D maybe TRBD1 (5 bases). The CDR3 totals 17 residues. CDR1 is LGHNT and CDR2 is FRNRAP in the germline V gene. Trimming stripped 7 bases from V and 0 bases from J, with 19 bases between. CDR3 sequence (DNA): TGTGCTAGTGCCTGGGCAGGGCAGACGTATAGCAATCAGCCCCAGCATTTT. It codes for CASAWAGQTYSNQPQHF.

The chain has TRBV15 and TRBJ2-7; 7 bases fit TRBD1. CDR1 is LNHNV and CDR2 is YYDKDF in the germline V gene (reference sequence). Trimming at V came to 3 bases and at J to 1 base, leaving 3 bases not matched to a gene. The CDR3 consists of 14 residues. In DNA, the CDR3 is TGTGCCACCAGCAGGTTGGGACAGTCCTACGAGCAGTACTTC. It yields the protein CATSRLGQSYEQYF. Full variable domain (missing parts from reference TRBV15 and TRBJ2-7): DAMVIQNPRYQVTQFGKPVTLSCSQTLNHNVMYWYQQKSSQAPKLLFHYYDKDFNNEADTPDNFQSRRPNTSFCFLDIRSPGLGDTAMYLCATSRLGQSYEQYFGPGTRLTVT.

The rearrangement links TRBV25-1 to TRBJ2-2; possible D gene TRBD1, 6 bases. Trimming pared 3 bases from V and 8 bases from J, leaving 16 bases between. CDR1 is MGHDK, CDR2 SYGVNS, per germline. This CDR3 comprises 15 residues. CDR3 in DNA: TGTGCCAGCAGTGAGGTGGACAGAATTTTAGGGGAGCTGTTTTTT. Encoded protein: CASSEVDRILGELFF.

In its sample, this clone was seen a few times. The V call is TRBV30, the J call TRBJ1-3; TRBD1 might be the D (6 bases). V lost 2 bases, J lost 0 bases, and 11 bases lay in between. The CDR3 is 15 amino acids. Germline assignment: CDR1 GTSNPN and CDR2 SVGIG (reference sequence). In DNA form, the CDR3 reads TGTGCCTGGAGTTCCGGACAGCGCTCTGGAAACACCATATATTTT. The encoded protein is CAWSSGQRSGNTIYF.

J is TRBJ2-1 and V is TRBV4-2; possible D gene TRBD2, 6 bases. Germline assignment: CDR1 LGHNA and CDR2 YNFKEQ. The CDR3 is 16 amino acids. V shed 0 bases and J shed 4 bases, with 13 bases lying between them. The DNA of the CDR3 is TGTGCCAGCAGCCAAGAACTTGGACTACCTTACAATGAGCAGTTCTTC. Amino acids: CASSQELGLPYNEQFF.

This clone has only a few counts. This rearrangement joins TRBV5-1 to TRBJ2-7; no definite D call. The V and J ends lost 5 bases and 0 bases respectively, with 12 bases between them. Germline CDR1 and CDR2: SGHRS and YFSETQ. This CDR3 comprises 14 residues. The CDR3 DNA reads TGCGCCAGCAGTTACAGTGTTAGCTCCTACGAGCAGTACTTC. The encoded protein is CASSYSVSSYEQYF.

The genes are TRBV19 and TRBJ1-1, with D hard to call. V was pared by 3 bases and J by 3 bases, with 2 bases between. Germline CDR1 reads LNHDA; CDR2 reads SQIVND (reference sequence). This CDR3 comprises 11 residues. CDR3 protein: CASSIHTEAFF. In DNA form, the CDR3 reads TGTGCCAGTAGTATCCACACTGAAGCTTTCTTT. Looking up the rest from reference TRBV19 and TRBJ1-1 gives the full variable domain: DGGITQSPKYLFRKEGQNVTLSCEQNLNHDAMYWYRQDPGQGLRLIYYSQIVNDFQKGDIAEGYSVSREKKESFPLTVTSAQKNPTAFYLCASSIHTEAFFGQGTRLTVV.

The V gene is TRBV28, the J gene TRBJ1-2; D is ambiguous. Trimming shortened V by 5 bases and J by 5 bases, and 18 bases separated the two germline ends. This CDR3 has 15 amino acids. In germline, CDR1 is MDHEN, CDR2 SYDVKM. CDR3 DNA sequence: TGTGCCAGCAGTCCTATTATGGGCGGGGTGTATGGCTACACCTTC. Translated, it gives CASSPIMGGVYGYTF.

The J gene is TRBJ2-5, the V gene TRBV6-4; TRBD2 aligns across 7 bases. V was clipped by 5 bases and J by 4 bases; unmatched bases: 4. This CDR3 has 13 residues. Germline CDR1 is MRHNA and CDR2 is SNTAGT. CDR3 in amino acids: CASSTASGETQYF. The CDR3, as DNA: TGTGCCAGCAGTACGGCTAGCGGAGAGACCCAGTACTTC.

This clone has just a few counts. The CDR3 here is CSVAVGQGGGYTF. The CDR3 DNA follows: TGCAGCGTTGCCGTCGGACAGGGCGGGGGCTACACCTTC. V is TRBV29-1 and J is TRBJ1-2; 8 positions match TRBD1. Germline CDR1 reads SQVTM; CDR2 reads ANQGSEA. V was pared by 4 bases and J by 8 bases, with 9 bases of the junction left unmatched. This CDR3 is 13 amino acids long.

The J gene is TRBJ2-7, the V gene TRBV9; D assignment may be TRBD1 or TRBD2 (7 bases each). CDR1 and CDR2 from the germline V gene are SGDLS and YYNGEE. The CDR3 has 16 residues. The germline V and J ends were trimmed by 4 bases and 6 bases, with 23 bases remaining between them. In nucleotides, the CDR3 is TGTGCCAGCAGCCTTCAGGGGGGGGGAGATATGGTCGAGCAGTACTTC. This sequence encodes CASSLQGGGDMVEQYF. The variable domain in full, completed from reference TRBV9 and TRBJ2-7, reads DSGVTQTPKHLITATGQRVTLRCSPRSGDLSVYWYQQSLDQGLQFLIQYYNGEERAKGNILERFSAQQFPDLHSELNLSSLELGDSALYFCASSLQGGGDMVEQYFGPGTRLTVT.

This clone was picked up a small number of times. The gene calls are TRBV5-4 and TRBJ1-5; perhaps TRBD1 as D (5 bases). V lost 3 bases to trimming and J lost 2 bases, with 15 bases between them. Germline lookup yields CDR1 SGHNT and CDR2 YYREEE (reference sequence). The CDR3 extends over 16 amino acids. The CDR3: CASSSRSDSGNQPQHF. The CDR3 DNA follows: TGTGCCAGCAGCTCTCGATCAGACAGCGGCAATCAGCCCCAGCATTTT.